This record covers a single T cell receptor (beta chain). Antigen specificity is unknown. Assembly of TCR beta libraries relied on iRepertoire HTBI primers together with Arm-PCR of CDR3 regions. TCRdb called the multiplex PCR reads again in MiXCR, with one record for every CDR3 protein. The table has about 500,000 distinct CDR3 sequences, more than 10% seen once. As for time point: newly diagnosed GD, antithyroid drugs for less than 3 months. TCR sequences were obtained from RNA taken from PBMCs. This specimen belongs to a study of regulatory T cells in long-lasting Graves disease. On the study more broadly: Recently diagnosed Graves' patients had received antithyroid drugs for under 3 months. General study points: Fewer public clonotypes were shared by new patients (under 1,000) than by persistent patients (about 2,800). Persistent Graves' patients showed reduced TCR diversity versus newly diagnosed patients.

Per germline, CDR1 DFQATT and CDR2 SNEGSKA (reference sequence). This CDR3 contains 19 residues. V was clipped by 6 bases and J by 2 bases; unmatched bases: 20. These data were likewise used in another study, on T cells in Graves' hyperthyroidism and ophthalmopathy. That publication notes: Prediction of ophthalmopathy progression came a median roughly 6.6 months pre-onset.

This material consisted of peripheral blood mononuclear cells (PBMCs), taken at new diagnosis, from a patient treated with antithyroid drugs. This receptor was identified in a woman aged 25 to 39 with Graves disease. This sequence joins TRBV20-1 and TRBJ2-1; 9 bases are a match to TRBD2. This CDR3 is CSADLGSGSILGTYNEQFF. As DNA, the CDR3 is TGCAGTGCGGACCTGGGTAGCGGGAGCATTTTGGGCACCTACAATGAGCAGTTCTTC.